What follows is one T cell receptor (beta chain) and its context. The CDR3 totals 16 residues. V lost 4 bases, J lost 3 bases, and 16 bases lay in between. Looked up from germline, CDR1 is ENHRY and CDR2 is SYGVKD. The sample originates from a study of T cell changes during pregnancy in multiple sclerosis. Repertoires were generated with immunoSEQ multiplex PCR, while TCRdb's copy carries only in-frame clones and drops some. The table shows over 80,000 clones, with approximately 92% occurring only once. The chain recombines TRBV10-3 with TRBJ2-4; maybe TRBD1 (6 bases). The receptor was derived from a female donor in good health, enrolled as a control in a pregnancy study. Source: peripheral blood, taken in the third trimester of pregnancy. CDR3 bases: TGTGCCATCAGTGGTCCCCCCACAGGGTACAAAAACATTCAGTACTTC. Amino acid sequence: CAISGPPTGYKNIQYF.